Detailed here is one TCR beta chain. TCRdb's table, derived via immunoSEQ multiplex PCR, lists solely in-frame clones and lacks some. Of about 100,000 clones in the sample, approximately 86% were seen once. CDR1 and CDR2 (germline): LGHDT, YNNKEL (reference sequence). The CDR3 runs 14 residues. V gave up 5 bases and J gave up 5 bases; unmatched junction bases: 5. The sample comes from a study of blood T cell repertoires in COVID-19. Sequenced input: PBMCs or T cells enriched from blood (not recorded which). J is TRBJ1-1 and V is TRBV3-1 (or the pseudogene TRBV3-2); 10 positions match TRBD1. The TCR was taken from a woman aged 50 to 60 who had recovered from COVID-19. This CDR3 reads CASSAGQGGTEAFF. DNA of the CDR3: TGTGCCAGCAGCGCCGGACAGGGGGGGACTGAAGCTTTCTTT.